One and the same sample provided the 5 T cell receptor beta chains below, sequenced in a study of blood T cell repertoires in COVID-19. The method was immunoSEQ multiplex PCR; TCRdb's version includes in-frame clones alone and lacks a portion of them. The table has about 69,000 clones, 75% to 95% seen once; the top ten hold around 5%. Input material: peripheral blood. The receptors were sampled from a young woman with acute or convalescent COVID-19.

The chain is built from TRBV27 and TRBJ2-7, with TRBD1 identical over 7 bases. This CDR3 is built from 13 residues. Germline V CDR1 and CDR2: MNHEY, SMNVEV (reference sequence). The ends lost 4 bases at V and 6 bases at J; junction bases unmatched: 6. The CDR3 region has the DNA TGTGCCAGCAGTTCACCCGACAGGGTCGAGCAGTACTTC. Its protein is CASSSPDRVEQYF.

The chain uses TRBV28 and TRBJ2-1; a possible D gene is TRBD2 (7 bases). CDR1 MDHEN and CDR2 SYDVKM come from the germline V gene. The CDR3 is made up of 14 amino acids. V dropped 6 bases and J dropped 9 bases, with 18 bases sitting between them. For the CDR3, the DNA is TGTGCCAGCAGATCCCGACGGGGGGCCGGTGAGCAGTTCTTC. Protein: CASRSRRGAGEQFF.

The chain is built from TRBV5-1 and TRBJ1-6; possibly TRBD1 for D (6 bases). From germline, CDR1 is SGHRS and CDR2 YFSETQ. The length of the CDR3 is 15 residues. V was pared by 4 bases and J by 5 bases, with 13 bases between. CDR3 loop: CASSLGQLDNSPLHF. The CDR3 nucleotides are TGCGCCAGCAGCCTTGGACAGCTAGATAATTCACCCCTCCACTTT.

The chain has TRBV9 and TRBJ2-1; a possible D gene is TRBD2 (6 bases). There are 16 residues in the CDR3. CDR1 SGDLS and CDR2 YYNGEE come from the germline V gene. V was trimmed by 3 bases and J by 3 bases, leaving 16 bases between them. CDR3 residues: CASSAHSGTDYNEQFF. CDR3 bases: TGTGCCAGCAGCGCTCACTCCGGGACTGACTACAATGAGCAGTTCTTC.

The chain recombines TRBV6-6 with TRBJ1-2, with D perhaps TRBD1 (5 bases). This CDR3 has 11 residues. The V and J ends lost 7 bases and 9 bases respectively, with 12 bases between them. The germline gives CDR1 MNHNY, CDR2 SVGAGI (reference sequence). CDR3 sequence reads: CASTERGSYTF. The CDR3, as DNA: TGTGCCAGCACGGAGCGGGGGAGCTACACCTTC.